These 3 T cell receptor beta chains were sequenced from one sample in a study of T cells after yellow fever vaccination. TCRdb re-analysed the 5' RACE reads in MiXCR, keeping a single row per CDR3 protein. Of about 120,000 distinct CDR3 sequences listed, roughly 15% are singletons. The input for sequencing was CD8+ T cells sorted from PBMCs, taken 5 days after the yellow fever booster vaccination. The receptor set was obtained from a man aged 18 to 29 who received the YFV17D yellow fever vaccine.

The rearrangement links TRBV7-3 to TRBJ2-7, with 8 bases fitting TRBD2. The junction had 4 bases not matched to a gene; V was cut back by 4 bases and J by 5 bases. The CDR3 spans 13 residues. Germline CDR1 reads SGHTA; CDR2 reads FQGTGA. CDR3 sequence: CASSSAGGDEQYF. The DNA for the CDR3 is TGTGCCAGCAGCTCGGCGGGGGGAGACGAGCAGTACTTC.

This chain uses TRBV6-2 or TRBV6-3 with TRBJ1-5; D may be TRBD1 (5 bases). Germline CDR1 and CDR2: MNHEY and SVGEGT. The CDR3 has 12 residues. V was pared by 5 bases and J by 7 bases, with 9 bases between. Here the CDR3 DNA reads TGTGCCAGCAGTATGGGGGTCCAGCCCCAGCATTTT. Protein: CASSMGVQPQHF.

This clonotype was observed a few times. This chain links TRBV6-2 or TRBV6-3 with TRBJ1-4; no firm D call. There are 13 residues in the CDR3. The V end was cut by 6 bases, the J end by 0 bases, with 5 bases between. Germline V gene lookup returns CDR1 MNHEY and CDR2 SVGEGT. This chain's CDR3 is CASRRATNEKLFF. CDR3 bases: TGTGCCAGCAGACGGGCAACTAATGAAAAACTGTTTTTT.